The clone carrying this T cell receptor (beta chain) was picked up many times. Its cognate antigen is unknown. This sample was included in a study of metastatic and nonmetastatic thyroid tumors. Across the study: Patients with malignant and benign thyroid disease provided blood and tumor or nodule tissue, whose repertoires were compared. General study results and limits: Versus benign nodules, malignant thyroid tumors reportedly had significantly higher TCR beta diversity, in blood and tumor.

The CDR3 runs to 14 residues. V shed 5 bases and J 4 bases; nucleotides not matched to a gene: 7. The germline CDR1 and CDR2 sequences are DFQATT and SNEGSKA (reference sequence). Original methodology: Across clinicopathological groups, CDR3 differences served as the basis for building a distant-metastasis classifier for papillary thyroid cancer. TCRdb ran MiXCR on the PCR reads. TCRdb assigned the V and J calls; the authors' analysis was not used. The top ten hold approximately 10% of the sample, which has tens of thousands of clones, about 12% seen once. No patient had received any treatment before thyroid surgery.

This clonotype was sampled from a female donor with papillary thyroid cancer or a benign thyroid nodule (not recorded which). Some clones in this sample may be carry-over from other donors' samples. The material sequenced was tumor tissue. The V and J genes are TRBV20-1 and TRBJ2-1; 8 bases line up with TRBD2. CDR3 in amino acids: CSAVGLDWYNEQFF. In nucleotides, the CDR3 is TGCAGTGCTGTGGGACTAGACTGGTACAATGAGCAGTTCTTC.